The 23 T cell receptor beta chains given below trace back to one sample, sequenced in a study of blood T cell repertoires in COVID-19. Repertoires were generated with immunoSEQ multiplex PCR, while TCRdb's copy carries only in-frame clones and drops some. The sample gives 260,000 or so clones, roughly 88% of which show up once; around 0.7% is in the top ten. Sequenced: peripheral blood. The receptors shown here come from a human donor in a cohort sampled during active COVID-19.

The V and J genes are TRBV7-8 and TRBJ1-5; 10 bases agree with TRBD1. The CDR3 covers 15 residues. J gave up 7 bases and V 5 bases, and 8 bases lay outside the gene matches. Germline CDR1 SGHVS, CDR2 FQNEAQ. The CDR3 region has the DNA TGTGCCAGCAGCCCCGGGACAGGGGTTTGGCAGCCCCAGCATTTT. Its protein product is CASSPGTGVWQPQHF. The variable domain in full, with the rest retrieved from reference TRBV7-8 and TRBJ1-5, is GAGVSQSPRYKVAKRGQDVALRCDPISGHVSLFWYQQALGQGPEFLTYFQNEAQLDKSGLPSDRFFAERPEGSVSTLKIQRTQQEDSAVYLCASSPGTGVWQPQHFGDGTRLSIL.

V gene TRBV27 combines with J gene TRBJ2-7; a weak D match, TRBD2 (6 bases). The CDR3 sequence is 14 residues long. In germline, CDR1 is MNHEY, CDR2 SMNVEV (reference sequence). The ends were cut back, 6 bases at V and 0 bases at J, with 12 bases in the middle. CDR3 DNA: TGTGCCAGCAGGGTAGGGACTTTCTCCTACGAGCAGTACTTC. Translating it yields CASRVGTFSYEQYF.

The CDR3: CASSSQSQGAPYEQYF. In nucleotides, the CDR3 is TGTGCCAGCAGCTCCCAGAGTCAGGGGGCCCCCTACGAGCAGTACTTC. The chain links TRBV7-2 to TRBJ2-7; TRBD1 aligns across 8 bases. The germline V gene encodes CDR1 SGHTA and CDR2 FQGNSA. CDR3 length: 16 residues. The trim removed 4 bases at V and 2 bases at J, leaving 10 bases unmatched.

The chain joins TRBV18 to TRBJ1-3; 8 bases are a match to TRBD1. Germline trimming cut 4 bases from V and 2 bases from J; bases unmatched to any gene: 10. This CDR3 is built from 17 residues. Germline CDR1 reads KGHSH; CDR2 reads LQKENI. The CDR3 DNA is TGTGCCAGCTCACTATCATCCGGGACAGGTGCTGGAAACACCATATATTTT. Protein product: CASSLSSGTGAGNTIYF.

The chain employs TRBV30 and TRBJ2-1; 12 nucleotides line up with TRBD2. The CDR3 spans 13 residues. Germline CDR1 and CDR2: GTSNPN and SVGIG (reference sequence). V was clipped by 4 bases and J by 8 bases; unmatched bases: 3. As DNA, the CDR3 is TGTGCCTGGAAGACTAGCGGGGGAGATGAGCAGTTCTTC. Its translation: CAWKTSGGDEQFF.

The gene calls are TRBV7-2 and TRBJ2-5; TRBD2 aligns across 8 bases. Germline CDR1 reads SGHTA; CDR2 reads FQGNSA. V shed 2 bases and J 5 bases; nucleotides not matched to a gene: 4. The CDR3 runs 14 residues. CDR3 loop: CASSLRLASETQYF. The CDR3 DNA follows: TGTGCCAGCAGCTTACGACTAGCGAGTGAGACCCAGTACTTC.

This rearrangement joins TRBV27 to TRBJ2-7; D may be TRBD2 (5 bases). V lost 1 base to trimming and J lost 6 bases, with 16 bases between them. The CDR3 length is 15 residues. Germline CDR1 is MNHEY and CDR2 is SMNVEV (reference sequence). CDR3 nucleotide sequence: TGTGCCAGCAGTTTATACCCTGGGAGCAGTGGCGAGCAGTACTTC. This gives the protein CASSLYPGSSGEQYF.

This chain joins TRBV7-2 and TRBJ2-4, with 10 bases aligning to TRBD1. The V and J ends lost 5 bases and 7 bases, in that order; junction bases with no gene match: 8. CDR3 length: 15 residues. Germline V gene lookup returns CDR1 SGHTA and CDR2 FQGNSA. The CDR3 DNA follows: TGTGCCAGCAGCCCCCGAGACAGGGGGCAGAACATTCAGTACTTC. This sequence encodes CASSPRDRGQNIQYF.

CDR3 sequence: CASSNMSGGTCGGPTQYF. CDR3 in DNA: TGTGCCAGCAGCAATATGTCCGGGGGGACTTGCGGCGGCCCAACCCAGTACTTC. This chain joins TRBV21-1 and TRBJ2-5; the listed D gene, TRBD2, was not tested against the DNA. TRBV21-1 is reported as a pseudogene. This CDR3 contains 18 residues.

The chain carries TRBV7-2 and TRBJ2-7; TRBD2 might be the D (5 bases). Germline CDR1 is SGHTA and CDR2 is FQGNSA. This CDR3 is 14 amino acids long. Trimming pared 1 base from V and 3 bases from J, leaving 10 bases between. DNA of the CDR3: TGTGCCAGCAGCTTAGACCCGGGGATCTACGAGCAGTACTTC. As protein: CASSLDPGIYEQYF.

J is TRBJ2-2 and V is TRBV10-1; D may be TRBD1 (5 bases). The CDR3 covers 15 residues. Germline values: CDR1 WNHNN, CDR2 SYGVQD (reference sequence). The V gene lost 2 bases and the J gene lost 2 bases, with 9 bases spanning the gap. This chain's CDR3 is CASSEVQGNTGELFF. The CDR3 DNA reads as TGCGCCAGCAGTGAGGTCCAGGGTAACACCGGGGAGCTGTTTTTT.

V usage is TRBV9 and J usage is TRBJ2-5; a weak D match, TRBD2 (5 bases). Germline-derived CDR1 and CDR2 are SGDLS and YYNGEE. The CDR3 length is 15 residues. V lost 3 bases and J 5 bases, leaving 17 bases between the germline ends. CDR3 in amino acids: CASSAFLAERETQYF. DNA for the CDR3: TGTGCCAGCAGCGCGTTTTTAGCTGAGCGGGAGACCCAGTACTTC.

The chain links TRBV5-6 to TRBJ2-7; D not resolved. Between the trimmed V and J ends, which lost 2 bases and 2 bases, there was a span of 8 bases. The CDR3 runs 13 residues. CDR1 and CDR2 (germline): SGHDT, YYEEEE. CDR3 protein: CASSFTVTYEQYF. The CDR3 nucleotides are TGTGCCAGCAGCTTTACAGTAACCTACGAGCAGTACTTC. Variable domain in full (rest from reference TRBV5-6 and TRBJ2-7): DAGVTQSPTHLIKTRGQQVTLRCSPKSGHDTVSWYQQALGQGPQFIFQYYEEEERQRGNFPDRFSGHQFPNYSSELNVNALLLGDSALYLCASSFTVTYEQYFGPGTRLTVT.

Only a few counts were recorded for this clone. V is TRBV27 and J is TRBJ1-2; weak D call: TRBD1 (5 bases). The CDR3 runs to 13 residues. The germline CDR1 and CDR2 sequences are MNHEY and SMNVEV (reference sequence). V shed 6 bases and J shed 8 bases, with 16 bases lying between them. The CDR3 DNA sequence: TGTGCCAGCAGGGAAGGGACTCTGGGGGGCTACACCTTC. This translates into CASREGTLGGYTF.

The count of this clone is one. The genes are TRBV10-3 and TRBJ1-1, with a tentative D call TRBD1 (6 bases). Germline-derived CDR1 and CDR2 are ENHRY and SYGVKD. V was pared by 4 bases and J by 5 bases, with 20 bases between. The CDR3 extends over 16 amino acids. The CDR3 DNA follows: TGTGCCATCAGTGCGACCCACCCCAAGGGGGGGACTGAAGCTTTCTTT. It specifies CAISATHPKGGTEAFF.

This clone was seen just once. The chain combines TRBV7-2 with TRBJ2-7; 7 positions agree with TRBD2. CDR1 is SGHTA and CDR2 is FQGNSA in the germline V gene. CDR3 size: 18 residues. With V trimmed by 0 bases and J by 4 bases, 15 bases remained unmatched. In DNA form, the CDR3 reads TGTGCCAGCAGCTTAGCGGGAGGGTTCGGGACTGTTGTGTACGAGCAGTACTTC. Protein product: CASSLAGGFGTVVYEQYF. The variable domain in full, with the rest retrieved from reference TRBV7-2 and TRBJ2-7, is GAGVSQSPSNKVTEKGKDVELRCDPISGHTALYWYRQSLGQGLEFLIYFQGNSAPDKSGLPSDRFSAERTGGSVSTLTIQRTQQEDSAVYLCASSLAGGFGTVVYEQYFGPGTRLTVT.

CDR3 region: CSVGLAGSNEQFF. For the CDR3, the DNA is TGCAGCGTTGGACTAGCGGGGTCCAATGAGCAGTTCTTC. This chain connects TRBV29-1 to TRBJ2-1; 11 bases line up with TRBD2. CDR3 size: 13 residues. The ends lost 4 bases at V and 6 bases at J; junction bases unmatched: 2. Germline CDR1 reads SQVTM; CDR2 reads ANQGSEA.

This rearrangement joins TRBV5-4 to TRBJ1-2, with TRBD1 matching over 10 bases. CDR1 and CDR2 (germline): SGHNT, YYREEE (reference sequence). CDR3 size: 15 residues. Trimming at V came to 1 base and at J to 5 bases, leaving 5 bases not matched to a gene. CDR3 sequence: CASSLRDRGNYGYTF. Here the CDR3 DNA reads TGTGCCAGCAGCTTGAGGGACAGGGGCAATTATGGCTACACCTTC.

The J gene is TRBJ2-5, the V gene TRBV4-1, with TRBD2 matching 8 bases. The CDR3 length is 18 residues. Unmatched junction bases numbered 10, after V lost 0 bases and J lost 1 base. In germline, CDR1 is MGHRA, CDR2 YSYEKL. CDR3: CASSQDSFAGGAQETQYF. Written as DNA, the CDR3 is TGCGCCAGCAGCCAAGATAGTTTTGCCGGGGGGGCCCAAGAGACCCAGTACTTC.

This clone was observed a handful of times. The V call is TRBV10-3, the J call TRBJ1-4; a possible D gene is TRBD1 (6 bases). The CDR3 has 17 residues. The V end was cut by 3 bases, the J end by 2 bases, with 16 bases between. CDR1 ENHRY and CDR2 SYGVKD come from the germline V gene. CDR3 DNA: TGTGCCATCAGTGATGGTGGGGGCAGGACGACTAATGAAAAACTGTTTTTT. The encoded protein is CAISDGGGRTTNEKLFF.

V is TRBV19 and J is TRBJ1-4; maybe TRBD1 (5 bases). The germline V gene encodes CDR1 LNHDA and CDR2 SQIVND (reference sequence). The CDR3 has 15 residues. V lost 1 base and J lost 5, with 11 bases in between. As DNA, the CDR3 is TGTGCCAGTAGTATAGGACAGACAGAGAATGAAAAACTGTTTTTT. Translating gives CASSIGQTENEKLFF.

V is TRBV6-6 and J is TRBJ2-6; the D is unclear. This CDR3 spans 14 amino acids. V was clipped by 10 bases and J by 0 bases, with 10 bases between them. The germline CDR1 and CDR2 sequences are MNHNY and SVGAGI (reference sequence). CDR3 sequence reads: CATDSASGANVLTF. For the CDR3, the DNA is TGTGCCACCGACTCAGCCTCTGGGGCCAACGTCCTGACTTTC.

The chain joins TRBV4-3 to TRBJ1-1, with D tentatively TRBD1 (6 bases). The germline V gene has CDR1 LGHNA and CDR2 YSLEER. Trimming took 0 bases from V and 5 from J, leaving 16 bases between them. This CDR3 contains 16 residues. The CDR3 region is CASSQDPAGVGTEAFF. In DNA, the CDR3 is TGCGCCAGCAGCCAAGATCCGGCAGGGGTAGGAACTGAAGCTTTCTTT.